The clone carrying this T cell receptor (beta chain) was found once. No antigen is known for it. The sample comes from a study of cytomegalovirus exposure and HLA in healthy donors. Looking at the study overall: Previous work identified 95 million to 140 million unique TCR beta sequences from around 200 million T cells. There were approximately 81 million unique TCRs (from HLA-typed donors) in an early data release. Study-level points and caveats: As immune exposure information, only CMV serostatus was available.

A multiplex PCR was run with 60 Vbeta primers and 13 Jbeta primers. This table comes from immunoSEQ multiplex PCR, and its TCRdb copy is limited to in-frame clones, with some not included. The sample carries over 100,000 clones, roughly 85% recorded once. The CDR3 sequence is 13 residues long. CDR1 and CDR2 from the germline V gene are SGHDN and FVKESK. Deletions cut 4 bases from V and 1 base from J, with 7 bases between. The rearrangement uses TRBV14 and TRBJ1-1; no reliable D call. The clonotype comes from a man aged 35 to 55 in good health and CMV-seronegative. The sample comprised PBMCs. The DNA for the CDR3 is TGTGCCAGCAGCCCCGGGAGGAACACTGAAGCTTTCTTT. Protein: CASSPGRNTEAFF.